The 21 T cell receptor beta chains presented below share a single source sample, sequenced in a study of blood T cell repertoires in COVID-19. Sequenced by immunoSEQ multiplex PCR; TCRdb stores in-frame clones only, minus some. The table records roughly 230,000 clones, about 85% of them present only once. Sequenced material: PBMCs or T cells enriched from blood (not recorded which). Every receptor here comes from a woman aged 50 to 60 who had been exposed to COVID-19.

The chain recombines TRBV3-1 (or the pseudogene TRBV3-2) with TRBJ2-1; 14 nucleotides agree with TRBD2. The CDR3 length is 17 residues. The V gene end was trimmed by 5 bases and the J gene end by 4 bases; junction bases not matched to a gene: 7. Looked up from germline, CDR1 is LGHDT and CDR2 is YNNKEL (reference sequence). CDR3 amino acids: CASSRTSGGPGYNEQFF. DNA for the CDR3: TGTGCCAGCAGCAGGACTAGCGGGGGGCCGGGATACAATGAGCAGTTCTTC.

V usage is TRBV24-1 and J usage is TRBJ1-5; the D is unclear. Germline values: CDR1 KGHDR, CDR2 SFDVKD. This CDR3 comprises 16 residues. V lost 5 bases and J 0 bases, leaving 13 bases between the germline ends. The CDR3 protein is CATSASGKLSNQPQHF. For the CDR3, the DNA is TGTGCCACCAGTGCTTCCGGGAAACTTAGCAATCAGCCCCAGCATTTT.

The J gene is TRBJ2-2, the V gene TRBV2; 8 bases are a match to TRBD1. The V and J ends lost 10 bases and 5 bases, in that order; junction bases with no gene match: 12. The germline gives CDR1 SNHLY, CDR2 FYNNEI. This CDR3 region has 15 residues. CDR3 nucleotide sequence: TGTGCCACCAAATTCGGGACAGGACCAACCGGGGAGCTGTTTTTT. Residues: CATKFGTGPTGELFF.

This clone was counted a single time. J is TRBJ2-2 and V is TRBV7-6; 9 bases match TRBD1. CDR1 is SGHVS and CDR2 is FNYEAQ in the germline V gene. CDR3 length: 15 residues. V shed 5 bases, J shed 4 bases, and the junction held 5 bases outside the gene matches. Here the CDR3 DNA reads TGTGCCAGCAGCCTTATACAGGGGGCCACCGGGGAGCTGTTTTTT. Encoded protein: CASSLIQGATGELFF.

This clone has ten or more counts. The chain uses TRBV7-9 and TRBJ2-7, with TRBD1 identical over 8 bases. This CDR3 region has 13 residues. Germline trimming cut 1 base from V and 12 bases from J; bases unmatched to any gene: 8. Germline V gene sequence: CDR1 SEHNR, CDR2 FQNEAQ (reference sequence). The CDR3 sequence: CASSLDQGTGAYF. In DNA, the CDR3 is TGTGCCAGCAGCTTAGACCAAGGGACAGGTGCGTACTTC.

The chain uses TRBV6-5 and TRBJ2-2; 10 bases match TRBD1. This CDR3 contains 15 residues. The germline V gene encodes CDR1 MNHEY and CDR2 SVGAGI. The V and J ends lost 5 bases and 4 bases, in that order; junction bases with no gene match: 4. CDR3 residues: CASSRDRGITGELFF. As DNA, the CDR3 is TGTGCCAGCAGTCGGGACAGGGGAATCACCGGGGAGCTGTTTTTT.

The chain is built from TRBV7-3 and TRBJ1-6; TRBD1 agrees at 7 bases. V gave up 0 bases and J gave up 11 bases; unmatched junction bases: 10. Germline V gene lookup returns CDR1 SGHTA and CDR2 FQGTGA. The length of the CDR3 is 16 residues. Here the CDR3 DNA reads TGTGCCAGCAGCTTAACGTCGGCAGGGGGTATTGCACCCCTCCACTTT. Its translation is CASSLTSAGGIAPLHF.

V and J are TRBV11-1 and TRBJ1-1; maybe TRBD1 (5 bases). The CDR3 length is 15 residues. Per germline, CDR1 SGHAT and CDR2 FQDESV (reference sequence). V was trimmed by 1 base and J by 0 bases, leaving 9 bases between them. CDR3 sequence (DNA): TGTGCCAGCAGCTTAGGTAGGGGTATGAACACTGAAGCTTTCTTT. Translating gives CASSLGRGMNTEAFF.

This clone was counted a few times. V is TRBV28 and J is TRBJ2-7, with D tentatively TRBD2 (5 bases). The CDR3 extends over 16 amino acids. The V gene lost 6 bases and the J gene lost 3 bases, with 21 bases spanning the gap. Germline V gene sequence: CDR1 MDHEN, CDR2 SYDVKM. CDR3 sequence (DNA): TGTGCCAGCAGCCCGATTCGCGGGCGGGTAGGCTACGAGCAGTACTTC. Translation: CASSPIRGRVGYEQYF. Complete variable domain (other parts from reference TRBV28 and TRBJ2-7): DVKVTQSSRYLVKRTGEKVFLECVQDMDHENMFWYRQDPGLGLRLIYFSYDVKMKEKGDIPEGYSVSREKKERFSLILESASTNQTSMYLCASSPIRGRVGYEQYFGPGTRLTVT.

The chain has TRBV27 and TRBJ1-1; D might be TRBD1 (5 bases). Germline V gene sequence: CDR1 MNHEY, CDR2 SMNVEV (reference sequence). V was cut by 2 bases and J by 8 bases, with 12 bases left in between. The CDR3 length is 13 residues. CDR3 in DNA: TGTGCCAGCAGTTTAAGTAGAGGACACGAAGCTTTCTTT. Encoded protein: CASSLSRGHEAFF.

Here the CDR3 DNA reads TGTGCCAGCAGTTCCGGGACAGTAGGAAACACCATATATTTT. Protein product: CASSSGTVGNTIYF. This sequence joins TRBV6-5 and TRBJ1-3, with 7 nucleotides matching TRBD1. Trimming cost V 4 bases and J 4 bases; bases outside gene matches: 4. The CDR3 runs 14 residues. Germline CDR1 is MNHEY and CDR2 is SVGAGI.

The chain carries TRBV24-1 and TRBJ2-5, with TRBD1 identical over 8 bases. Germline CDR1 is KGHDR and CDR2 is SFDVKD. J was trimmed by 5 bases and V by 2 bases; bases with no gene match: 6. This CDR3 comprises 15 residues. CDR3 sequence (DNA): TGTGCCACCAGTGATTCCGACAGGGGTGGGGAGACCCAGTACTTC. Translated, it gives CATSDSDRGGETQYF.

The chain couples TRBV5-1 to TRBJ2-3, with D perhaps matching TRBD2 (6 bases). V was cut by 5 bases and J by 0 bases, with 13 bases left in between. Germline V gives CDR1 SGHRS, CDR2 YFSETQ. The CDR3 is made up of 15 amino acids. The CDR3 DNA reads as TGCGCCAGCAGGGCCCGGGGGACGAGCACAGATACGCAGTATTTT. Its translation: CASRARGTSTDTQYF.

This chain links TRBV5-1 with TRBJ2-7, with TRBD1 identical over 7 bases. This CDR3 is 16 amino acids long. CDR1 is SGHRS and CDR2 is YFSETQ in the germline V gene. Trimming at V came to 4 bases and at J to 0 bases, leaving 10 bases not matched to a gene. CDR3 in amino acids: CASSSPGTASSYEQYF. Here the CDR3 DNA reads TGCGCCAGCAGCAGTCCCGGGACAGCCAGCTCCTACGAGCAGTACTTC.

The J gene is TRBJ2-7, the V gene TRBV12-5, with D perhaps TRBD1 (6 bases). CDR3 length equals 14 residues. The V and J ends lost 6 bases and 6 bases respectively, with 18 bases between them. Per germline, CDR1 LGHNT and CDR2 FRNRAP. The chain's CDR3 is CASGRPGDGSEQYF. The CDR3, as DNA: TGTGCTAGTGGAAGGCCAGGGGATGGTAGCGAGCAGTACTTC.

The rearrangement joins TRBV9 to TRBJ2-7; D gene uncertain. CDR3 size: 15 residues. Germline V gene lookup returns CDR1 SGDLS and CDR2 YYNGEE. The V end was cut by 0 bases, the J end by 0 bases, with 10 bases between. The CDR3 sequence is CASSVGPHSSYEQYF. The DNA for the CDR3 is TGTGCCAGCAGCGTAGGTCCCCATAGCTCCTACGAGCAGTACTTC.

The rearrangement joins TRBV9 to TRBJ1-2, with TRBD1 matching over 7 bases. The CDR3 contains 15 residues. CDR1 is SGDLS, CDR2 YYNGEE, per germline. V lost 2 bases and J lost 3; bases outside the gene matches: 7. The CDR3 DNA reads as TGTGCCAGCAGCGTTGCCCCCGGGACAGACTATGGCTACACCTTC. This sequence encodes CASSVAPGTDYGYTF.

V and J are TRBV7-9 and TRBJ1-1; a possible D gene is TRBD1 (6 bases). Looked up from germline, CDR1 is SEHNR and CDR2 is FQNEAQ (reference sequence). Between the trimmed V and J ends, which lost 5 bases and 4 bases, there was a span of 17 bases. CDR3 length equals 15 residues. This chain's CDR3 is CASSRGELGGTEAFF. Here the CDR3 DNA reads TGTGCCAGCAGCCGAGGGGAACTAGGGGGCACTGAAGCTTTCTTT.

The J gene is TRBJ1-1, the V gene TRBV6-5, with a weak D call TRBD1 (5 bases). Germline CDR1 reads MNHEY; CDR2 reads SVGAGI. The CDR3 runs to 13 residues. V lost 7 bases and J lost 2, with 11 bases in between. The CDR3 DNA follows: TGTGCCAGCAACCGGGGGGGAAACACTGAAGCTTTCTTT. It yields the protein CASNRGGNTEAFF.

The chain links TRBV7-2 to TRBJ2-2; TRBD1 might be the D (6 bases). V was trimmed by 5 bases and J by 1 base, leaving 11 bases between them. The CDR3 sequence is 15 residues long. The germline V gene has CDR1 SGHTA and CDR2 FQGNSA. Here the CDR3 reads CASSPEGENTGELFF. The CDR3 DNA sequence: TGTGCCAGCAGCCCAGAGGGGGAGAACACCGGGGAGCTGTTTTTT.

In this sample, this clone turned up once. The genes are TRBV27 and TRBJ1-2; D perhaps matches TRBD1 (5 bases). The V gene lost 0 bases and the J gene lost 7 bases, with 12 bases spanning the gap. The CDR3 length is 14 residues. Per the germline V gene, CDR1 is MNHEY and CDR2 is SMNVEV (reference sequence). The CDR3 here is CASSLSRGLGGYTF. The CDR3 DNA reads TGTGCCAGCAGTTTATCCCGGGGGTTGGGTGGCTACACCTTC.